This T cell receptor (beta chain) was recorded in a study of blood T cell repertoires in COVID-19. Per the germline V gene, CDR1 is LGHNT and CDR2 is FRNRAP. V lost 2 bases and J lost 5; bases outside the gene matches: 10. This CDR3 is 16 amino acids long. TCRdb keeps only in-frame clones here, not all; method: immunoSEQ multiplex PCR. The sample yields a few hundred thousand clones, 75% to 90% seen once. Sequences were obtained from PBMCs or T cells enriched from blood (not recorded which). The chain recombines TRBV12-5 with TRBJ2-5, with 8 bases fitting TRBD1. The sequence derives from a woman aged 60-70 years who had recovered from COVID-19. CDR3 coding DNA: TGTGCTAGTGGTTTGCGGGGCAGGGGGCTGGGGGAGACCCAGTACTTC. The encoded protein is CASGLRGRGLGETQYF. The variable domain in full, with the rest retrieved from reference TRBV12-5 and TRBJ2-5, is DARVTQTPRHKVTEMGQEVTMRCQPILGHNTVFWYRQTMMQGLELLAYFRNRAPLDDSGMPKDRFSAEMPDATLATLKIQPSEPRDSAVYFCASGLRGRGLGETQYFGPGTRLLVL.